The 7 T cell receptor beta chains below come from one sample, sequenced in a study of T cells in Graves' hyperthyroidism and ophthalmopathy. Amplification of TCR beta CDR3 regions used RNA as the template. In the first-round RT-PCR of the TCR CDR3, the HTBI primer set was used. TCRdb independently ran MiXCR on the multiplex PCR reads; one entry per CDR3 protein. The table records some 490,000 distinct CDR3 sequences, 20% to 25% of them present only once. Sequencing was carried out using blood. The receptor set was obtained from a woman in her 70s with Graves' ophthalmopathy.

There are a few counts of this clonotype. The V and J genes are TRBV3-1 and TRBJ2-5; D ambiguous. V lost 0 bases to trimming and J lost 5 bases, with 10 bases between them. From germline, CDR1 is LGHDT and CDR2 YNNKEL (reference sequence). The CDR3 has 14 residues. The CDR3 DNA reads TGTGCCAGCAGCCAAGACTTCGAGAGGGAGACCCAGTACTTC. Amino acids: CASSQDFERETQYF.

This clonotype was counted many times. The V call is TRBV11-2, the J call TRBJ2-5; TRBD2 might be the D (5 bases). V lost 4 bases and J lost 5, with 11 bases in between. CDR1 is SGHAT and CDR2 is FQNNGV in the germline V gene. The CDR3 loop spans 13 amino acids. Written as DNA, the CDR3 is TGTGCCAGCAGCTCCGGGGTTATGGAGACCCAGTACTTC. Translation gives CASSSGVMETQYF. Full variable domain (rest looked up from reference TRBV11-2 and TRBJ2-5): EAGVAQSPRYKIIEKRQSVAFWCNPISGHATLYWYQQILGQGPKLLIQFQNNGVVDDSQLPKDRFSAERLKGVDSTLKIQPAKLEDSAVYLCASSSGVMETQYFGPGTRLLVL.

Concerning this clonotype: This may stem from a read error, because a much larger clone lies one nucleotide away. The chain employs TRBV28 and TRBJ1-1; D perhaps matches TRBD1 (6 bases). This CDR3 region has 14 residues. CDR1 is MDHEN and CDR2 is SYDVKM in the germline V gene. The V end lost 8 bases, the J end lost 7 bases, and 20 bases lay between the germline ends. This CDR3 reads CASGRRGSWIEAFF. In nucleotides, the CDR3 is TGTGCCAGCGGGCGCAGGGGCTCCTGGATTGAAGCTTTCTTT.

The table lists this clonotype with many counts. The CDR3 reads CSASEEGPKGKLFF. CDR3 bases: TGCAGTGCCTCGGAGGAGGGACCGAAGGGAAAACTGTTTTTT. The chain carries TRBV20-1 and TRBJ1-4; a weak D match, TRBD1 (5 bases). This CDR3 has 14 residues. Germline V gene data show CDR1 as DFQATT and CDR2 as SNEGSKA (reference sequence). V gave up 6 bases and J gave up 10 bases, with 21 bases separating them.

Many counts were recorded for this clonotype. CDR3 loop: CASSPGFEQYF. The CDR3 DNA reads as TGTGCCAGCTCACCAGGGTTCGAGCAGTACTTC. This chain connects TRBV18 to TRBJ2-7, with unresolved D. CDR1 and CDR2 (germline): KGHSH, LQKENI. V lost 2 bases and J 6 bases, leaving 5 bases between the germline ends. The CDR3 consists of 11 residues.

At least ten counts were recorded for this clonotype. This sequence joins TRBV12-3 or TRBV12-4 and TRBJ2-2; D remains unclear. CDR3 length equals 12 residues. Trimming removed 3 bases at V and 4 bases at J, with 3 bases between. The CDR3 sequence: CASSFPTGELFF. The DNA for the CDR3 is TGTGCCAGCAGTTTCCCCACCGGGGAGCTGTTTTTT.

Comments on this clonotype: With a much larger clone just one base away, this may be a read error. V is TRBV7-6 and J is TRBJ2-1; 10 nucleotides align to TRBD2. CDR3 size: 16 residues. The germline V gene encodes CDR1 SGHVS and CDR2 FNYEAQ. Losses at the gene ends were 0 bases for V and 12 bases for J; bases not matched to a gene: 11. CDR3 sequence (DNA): TGTGCCAGCAGCTTAGCGGCTAGCGGGAGTAATGTTGGGCAGTTCTTC. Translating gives CASSLAASGSNVGQFF.